This T cell receptor (beta chain) emerged from a study of Ad26.COV2.S vaccination and SARS-CoV-2 variants. For the study at large: Donor participated within the Ad26.COV2.S arm of the COV1001 trial. Once or twice, 56 days apart, Ad26.COV2.S was delivered intramuscularly.

As for this clone: Its antigen remains unidentified.

The repertoire was sequenced with immunoSEQ multiplex PCR; TCRdb's copy has only in-frame clones and lacks some. The profile shows some 400,000 clones, around nine tenths of them singletons. Overall study results and limits: Total T cell responses were possibly underestimated by TCR breadth and depth analyses. Substantial post-vaccination breadth of spike-specific CD8+ and CD4+ T cell responses was reported.

The germline gives CDR1 MNHEY, CDR2 SMNVEV (reference sequence). V shed 2 bases and J shed 1 base, with 10 bases lying between them. This CDR3 has 15 amino acids. The treatment denotes: 15 to 20 received Ad26.COV2.S at low or high dose, single or two shots; roughly 5 received placebo; per-sample allocation not given. Sampling was done on day 63 after the first vaccine or placebo injection. This receptor was identified in a person aged 18-60 years who received the Ad26.COV2.S COVID-19 vaccine or a placebo. This specimen consisted of peripheral blood, obtained in a trial of Ad26.COV2.S vaccine versus placebo. The chain carries TRBV27 and TRBJ2-3; maybe TRBD2 (6 bases). This CDR3 is CASSLLPGGTDTQYF. The CDR3 DNA reads as TGTGCCAGCAGTTTACTACCGGGAGGCACAGATACGCAGTATTTT.